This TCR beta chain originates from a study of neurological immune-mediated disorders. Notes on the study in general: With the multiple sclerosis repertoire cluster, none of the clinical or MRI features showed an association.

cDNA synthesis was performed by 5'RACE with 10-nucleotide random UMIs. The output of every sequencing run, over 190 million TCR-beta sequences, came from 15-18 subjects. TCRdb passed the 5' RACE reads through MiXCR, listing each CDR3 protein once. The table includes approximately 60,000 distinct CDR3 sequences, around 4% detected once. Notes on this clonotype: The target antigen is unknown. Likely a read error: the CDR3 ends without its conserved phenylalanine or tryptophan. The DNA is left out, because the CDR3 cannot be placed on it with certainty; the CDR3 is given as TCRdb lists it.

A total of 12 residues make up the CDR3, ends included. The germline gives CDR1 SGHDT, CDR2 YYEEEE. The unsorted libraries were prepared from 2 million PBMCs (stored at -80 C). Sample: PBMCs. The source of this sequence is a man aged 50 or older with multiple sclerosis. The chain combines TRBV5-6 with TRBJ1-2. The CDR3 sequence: CASSLGSYGYIT.